The 9 T cell receptor beta chains in this list originate from one sample, sequenced in a study of T cell repertoires in cytomegalovirus infection. TCRdb reanalysed the reads using MiXCR and keeps one entry per CDR3 protein. Here the sample spans fewer than 250,000 distinct CDR3 sequences, 10% to 15% being singletons. The sample was PBMCs. These receptors came from a human donor in good health (CMV status not recorded). Some clones in this sample may be carry-over from other donors' samples.

Ten or more counts support this clonotype. The rearrangement links TRBV19 to TRBJ2-3; possibly TRBD2 for D (5 bases). The V end lost 3 bases, the J end lost 3 bases, and 16 bases lay between the germline ends. The CDR3 length is 16 residues. CDR1 and CDR2 (germline): LNHDA, SQIVND (reference sequence). The CDR3: CASSMGYRGVTDTQYF. CDR3 in DNA: TGTGCCAGTAGTATGGGATATCGGGGAGTAACAGATACGCAGTATTTT.

This clonotype was counted many times. The CDR3 coding sequence is TGTGCCAGCAGCTCGACTAGCGGGAGGCTCGAGCAGTACTTC. Its translation: CASSSTSGRLEQYF. The gene calls are TRBV7-2 and TRBJ2-7, with 13 bases matching TRBD2. The CDR3 sequence is 14 residues long. Germline V gene lookup returns CDR1 SGHTA and CDR2 FQGNSA. The J segment lost 6 bases and the V segment lost 4 bases, leaving 3 bases of the junction unmatched.

This clonotype was detected many times. J is TRBJ2-3 and V is TRBV2, with D tentatively TRBD2 (6 bases). Germline CDR1 and CDR2: SNHLY and FYNNEI. V was shortened by 7 bases and J by 3 bases, with 14 bases between the two germline ends. There are 14 residues in the CDR3. CDR3 region: CASTMWEVTDTQYF. CDR3 nucleotide sequence: TGTGCCAGCACTATGTGGGAGGTAACAGATACGCAGTATTTT.

This clonotype was seen a handful of times. The J gene is TRBJ2-7, the V gene TRBV18; D possibly corresponds to TRBD2 (5 bases). CDR1 and CDR2 (germline): KGHSH, LQKENI. V lost 6 bases to trimming and J lost 6 bases, with 24 bases between them. The CDR3 covers 16 residues. CDR3 in amino acids: CASSDPSWRYGVEQYF. DNA for the CDR3: TGTGCCAGCTCCGACCCTTCTTGGCGGTACGGGGTCGAGCAGTACTTC.

This clonotype has more than one count but fewer than ten. The chain carries TRBV29-1 and TRBJ1-1; 8 nucleotides align to TRBD1. The CDR3 consists of 11 residues. Looked up from germline, CDR1 is SQVTM and CDR2 is ANQGSEA. V lost 6 bases to trimming and J lost 3 bases; unmatched junction nucleotides: 0. DNA of the CDR3: TGCAGCGTGACAGGGGACACTGAAGCTTTCTTT. Translated: CSVTGDTEAFF.

This clonotype was counted at least ten times. The chain recombines TRBV28 with TRBJ1-4; 8 bases line up with TRBD1. Germline values: CDR1 MDHEN, CDR2 SYDVKM. The CDR3 is 11 residues long. V was pared by 5 bases and J by 15 bases, with 5 bases of the junction left unmatched. The CDR3 DNA reads TGTGCCAGCAGTGACCGGACAGGGTTGTTTTTT. Translation gives CASSDRTGLFF.

At least ten counts were recorded for this clonotype. The chain links TRBV7-9 to TRBJ2-5; D is unresolved. This CDR3 region has 13 residues. Trimming cost V 1 base and J 2 bases, with 5 bases left between them. The germline CDR1 and CDR2 sequences are SEHNR and FQNEAQ (reference sequence). CDR3 region: CASSLDSQETQYF. DNA for the CDR3: TGTGCCAGCAGCTTAGACAGTCAAGAGACCCAGTACTTC.

This clonotype was seen more than once but under ten times. The chain combines TRBV19 with TRBJ1-4, with D maybe TRBD1 (6 bases). CDR1 LNHDA and CDR2 SQIVND come from the germline V gene (reference sequence). This CDR3 is built from 15 residues. Trimming shortened V by 9 bases and J by 3 bases, and 17 bases separated the two germline ends. CDR3 DNA: TGTGCCAGCCAACCAAGGGGACAAGCTAATGAAAAACTGTTTTTT. Protein product: CASQPRGQANEKLFF.

This clonotype has at least ten counts. CDR3 DNA sequence: TGTGCCAGTAGTGCCCCCGGGGGGAACTCTGGAAACACCATATATTTT. Translation gives CASSAPGGNSGNTIYF. The chain joins TRBV19 to TRBJ1-3, with a possible D match to TRBD1 (5 bases). Trimming shortened V by 5 bases and J by 0 bases, and 14 bases separated the two germline ends. The CDR3 is 16 residues long. Germline V gene sequence: CDR1 LNHDA, CDR2 SQIVND (reference sequence).